Each of the 20 T cell receptor beta chains below was sequenced from the same sample in a study of blood T cell repertoires in COVID-19. TCRdb's table, derived via immunoSEQ multiplex PCR, lists solely in-frame clones and lacks some. The sample includes about 280,000 clones, approximately 84% of them seen just once. Sequenced material: peripheral blood. The receptors shown here come from a woman younger than 45 who had recovered from COVID-19.

The chain joins TRBV5-1 to TRBJ2-3, with 10 bases lining up with TRBD2. The CDR3 consists of 17 residues. CDR1 and CDR2 from the germline V gene are SGHRS and YFSETQ. The trim removed 2 bases at V and 1 base at J, leaving 7 bases unmatched. Written as DNA, the CDR3 is TGCGCCAGCAGCTTACGCGTCGGGACTAGCGGCACAGATACGCAGTATTTT. Its translation: CASSLRVGTSGTDTQYF.

The count of this clone is one. The chain couples TRBV2 to TRBJ1-5; no clear D gene. V was pared by 6 bases and J by 0 bases, with 9 bases between. Germline V gives CDR1 SNHLY, CDR2 FYNNEI. This CDR3 has 14 amino acids. The CDR3, as DNA: TGTGCCAGCAGCGACGGGTATAGCAATCAGCCCCAGCATTTT. This sequence encodes CASSDGYSNQPQHF.

This chain connects TRBV2 to TRBJ2-1; a possible D gene is TRBD1 (5 bases). Trimming took 1 base from V and 6 from J, leaving 7 bases between them. Looked up from germline, CDR1 is SNHLY and CDR2 is FYNNEI. The CDR3 is made up of 13 amino acids. The CDR3 region has the DNA TGTGCCAGCAGTGAAGTCAGGGCCAATGAGCAGTTCTTC. As protein: CASSEVRANEQFF.

This clone occurred once. Just one base apart from a much larger clone, this may be a read error. The chain uses TRBV5-1 and TRBJ1-3, with D uncertain. The CDR3 covers 15 residues. The germline gives CDR1 SGHRS, CDR2 YFSETQ. The ends were cut back, 0 bases at V and 0 bases at J, with 7 bases in the middle. The CDR3 DNA follows: TGCGCCAGCAGCTTGGACGGAGACTCTGGAAACACCATATATTTT. As protein: CASSLDGDSGNTIYF.

This sequence joins TRBV5-5 and TRBJ2-5; maybe TRBD2 (5 bases). V was shortened by 4 bases and J by 5 bases, with 18 bases between the two germline ends. This CDR3 spans 15 amino acids. The germline gives CDR1 SGHKS, CDR2 YYEKEE (reference sequence). The CDR3 region has the DNA TGTGCCAGCAGCATCCGGCCCTCCCCGGGGGAGACCCAGTACTTC. Protein: CASSIRPSPGETQYF.

The gene calls are TRBV27 and TRBJ2-7, with 9 bases matching TRBD1. Trimming at V came to 5 bases and at J to 5 bases, leaving 4 bases not matched to a gene. Per germline, CDR1 MNHEY and CDR2 SMNVEV (reference sequence). There are 13 residues in the CDR3. The CDR3 protein is CASSHRDRDEQYF. The DNA of the CDR3 is TGTGCCAGCAGTCACCGGGACAGGGACGAGCAGTACTTC.

DNA for the CDR3: TGTGCCAGCAGCCCGGGACAGAATAATCAGCCCCAGCATTTT. Translation: CASSPGQNNQPQHF. The chain uses TRBV6-5 and TRBJ1-5; 7 bases align to TRBD1. This CDR3 comprises 14 residues. With V trimmed by 6 bases and J by 4 bases, 6 bases remained unmatched. CDR1 is MNHEY and CDR2 is SVGAGI in the germline V gene.

The chain couples TRBV12-3 or TRBV12-4 to TRBJ2-7; weak D call: TRBD2 (5 bases). Between the trimmed V and J ends, which lost 5 bases and 5 bases, there was a span of 13 bases. The CDR3 contains 13 residues. The CDR3 sequence is CASSGLGANEQYF. The DNA of the CDR3 is TGTGCCAGCAGTGGGTTGGGAGCTAACGAGCAGTACTTC.

This clone has only one observation. V is TRBV12-3 or TRBV12-4 and J is TRBJ1-1; D is unclear. The V end was cut by 3 bases, the J end by 1 base, with 6 bases between. This CDR3 has 13 amino acids. The CDR3 loop is CASSFGENTEAFF. CDR3 DNA: TGTGCCAGCAGTTTCGGAGAGAACACTGAAGCTTTCTTT.

This chain joins TRBV28 and TRBJ2-1; TRBD2 matches 10 bases. V lost 2 bases, J lost 4 bases, and 5 bases stayed unmatched. The CDR3 contains 16 residues. The germline CDR1 and CDR2 sequences are MDHEN and SYDVKM. The DNA for the CDR3 is TGTGCCAGCAGTTTACTTCAAGCGGGAGGGTACAATGAGCAGTTCTTC. As protein: CASSLLQAGGYNEQFF.

The chain uses TRBV7-9 and TRBJ1-4; D ambiguous. The CDR3 extends over 12 amino acids. The V gene's germline CDR1 is SEHNR and CDR2 FQNEAQ (reference sequence). V lost 8 bases and J lost 12, with 16 bases in between. This chain's CDR3 is CASGSGGVELFF. In nucleotides, the CDR3 is TGTGCCAGCGGGAGTGGTGGGGTTGAACTGTTTTTT.

The chain employs TRBV28 and TRBJ1-4, with D possibly TRBD1 on 6 matching bases. V lost 6 bases, J lost 4 bases, and 12 bases lay in between. The V gene's germline CDR1 is MDHEN and CDR2 SYDVKM. The CDR3 totals 14 residues. For the CDR3, the DNA is TGTGCCAGCAGCCCTGGCAGGGGTAATGAAAAACTGTTTTTT. Amino acid sequence: CASSPGRGNEKLFF.

This clone was seen only once. The CDR3 spells CASSQRGGRETQYF. The CDR3 nucleotides read TGTGCCAGCAGCCAAAGGGGGGGGCGAGAGACCCAGTACTTC. The V and J genes are TRBV7-9 and TRBJ2-5; D perhaps matches TRBD2 (7 bases). The CDR3 covers 14 residues. V was clipped by 5 bases and J by 4 bases, with 14 bases between them. The V gene's germline CDR1 is SEHNR and CDR2 FQNEAQ (reference sequence).

The chain joins TRBV7-2 to TRBJ2-1; TRBD2 is a possible D gene (5 bases). This CDR3 has 15 residues. With 5 bases removed from V and 6 bases from J, the gap between germline ends came to 17 bases. Germline lookup yields CDR1 SGHTA and CDR2 FQGNSA. CDR3 in amino acids: CASSGRGLRPNEQFF. The CDR3 DNA sequence: TGTGCCAGCAGCGGAAGAGGGCTACGTCCCAATGAGCAGTTCTTC. The full variable domain, its missing parts supplied by reference TRBV7-2 and TRBJ2-1, is GAGVSQSPSNKVTEKGKDVELRCDPISGHTALYWYRQSLGQGLEFLIYFQGNSAPDKSGLPSDRFSAERTGGSVSTLTIQRTQQEDSAVYLCASSGRGLRPNEQFFGPGTRLTVL.

This rearrangement joins TRBV27 to TRBJ1-5, with D unresolved. The CDR3 runs 16 residues. V lost 5 bases to trimming and J lost 1 base, with 15 bases between them. In germline, CDR1 is MNHEY, CDR2 SMNVEV (reference sequence). Here the CDR3 DNA reads TGTGCCAGCAGTGCCGGGGATCTGGGGAGCAATCAGCCCCAGCATTTT. Protein sequence: CASSAGDLGSNQPQHF.

The chain employs TRBV30 and TRBJ1-1; D perhaps matches TRBD1 (5 bases). This CDR3 has 12 amino acids. V gave up 4 bases and J gave up 7 bases, with 13 bases separating them. Germline lookup yields CDR1 GTSNPN and CDR2 SVGIG (reference sequence). CDR3: CAWNGGGSEAFF. The CDR3 nucleotides read TGTGCCTGGAATGGGGGGGGTAGTGAAGCTTTCTTT.

This chain uses TRBV27 with TRBJ2-5; possibly TRBD2 for D (6 bases). CDR1 and CDR2 from the germline V gene are MNHEY and SMNVEV (reference sequence). This CDR3 spans 18 amino acids. The ends were cut back, 6 bases at V and 2 bases at J, with 25 bases in the middle. The DNA for the CDR3 is TGTGCCAGCAGGGGGGGACGTACTGGGACTGCAGAACAAGAGACCCAGTACTTC. This translates into CASRGGRTGTAEQETQYF.

The chain couples TRBV19 to TRBJ2-2, with TRBD2 as a possible D gene (6 bases). V was clipped by 5 bases and J by 2 bases, with 15 bases between them. Germline assignment: CDR1 LNHDA and CDR2 SQIVND (reference sequence). CDR3 length: 16 residues. The CDR3 DNA reads as TGTGCCAGTAGTCCTTGGGGGGACTCCAACACCGGGGAGCTGTTTTTT. Its protein product is CASSPWGDSNTGELFF.

The chain has TRBV6-4 and TRBJ2-3; tentative D call: TRBD2 (7 bases). Germline CDR1 MRHNA, CDR2 SNTAGT. V lost 5 bases and J 4 bases, leaving 22 bases between the germline ends. The CDR3 is made up of 17 amino acids. CDR3: CASSPTGGPGESDTQYF. The CDR3 bases are TGTGCCAGCAGTCCCACGGGGGGCCCGGGGGAGTCAGATACGCAGTATTTT.

This chain joins TRBV6-4 and TRBJ1-2; D is unresolved. Germline values: CDR1 MRHNA, CDR2 SNTAGT. The CDR3 contains 14 residues. Trimming left V 0 bases short and J 4 bases short, with 9 bases between. CDR3 bases: TGTGCCAGCAGTGACTCGACGGCAGGCTATGGCTACACCTTC. It codes for CASSDSTAGYGYTF.